The TCR beta chain described here comes from a study of blood T cell repertoires in COVID-19. In the study's own analysis: Scientists estimated how many nucleated cells there were by amplifying reference gene primers. The method was immunoSEQ multiplex PCR; TCRdb's version includes in-frame clones alone and lacks a portion of them. V and J calls plus clone size are reproduced from that table; the DNA served to infer D and trimming. Among some 50,000 clones listed, 75% to 95% were seen once. This clonotype was sampled from a man aged 40-55 years with acute or convalescent COVID-19. Material for sequencing was peripheral blood.

Here the CDR3 DNA reads TGTGCCAGCAGCTTAGATTCCTCGAACACTGAAGCTTTCTTT. Encoded protein: CASSLDSSNTEAFF. J is TRBJ1-1 and V is TRBV11-1, with D unresolved. V dropped 1 base and J dropped 1 base, with 7 bases sitting between them. From germline, CDR1 is SGHAT and CDR2 FQDESV (reference sequence). The CDR3 totals 14 residues. Looking up the rest from reference TRBV11-1 and TRBJ1-1 gives the full variable domain: EAEVAQSPRYKITEKSQAVAFWCDPISGHATLYWYRQILGQGPELLVQFQDESVVDDSQLPKDRFSAERLKGVDSTLKIQPAELGDSAMYLCASSLDSSNTEAFFGQGTRLTVV.